This is a list of T cell receptor beta chains from one sample in a study of blood T cell repertoires in COVID-19. The protocol was immunoSEQ multiplex PCR, while the TCRdb copy is restricted to in-frame clones and leaves out a portion. The data hold approximately 120,000 clones, with roughly 80% observed a single time. The sequencing input was peripheral blood. These receptors all come from a human donor in a cohort sampled during active COVID-19. Each CDR3 is given with its conserved first and last residue. The order of the fields is V gene, clone size, D gene, J gene, CDR3 protein, CDR3 DNA. The D gene is left open where the match is weak. Only part of the rows carry a size: once, few, many, or a class if the clone is expanded.

TRBV6-5	NA	NA	TRBJ2-2	CASSTGTLGELFF	TGTGCCAGCAGTACGGGGACTCTCGGGGAGCTGTTTTTT
TRBV9	NA	NA	TRBJ1-2	CASSVPTENGYTF	TGTGCCAGCAGCGTTCCGACAGAGAATGGCTACACCTTC
TRBV9	few	TRBD1	TRBJ1-1	CASSERGDSSEAFF	TGTGCCAGCAGCGAGAGAGGGGACAGTAGTGAAGCTTTCTTT
TRBV29-1	few	TRBD1	TRBJ2-7	CSVYTGGLRRSSYEQYF	TGCAGCGTGTACACAGGGGGCCTTCGTAGGAGCTCCTACGAGCAGTACTTC
TRBV5-6	NA	TRBD2	TRBJ2-5	CASSLARGLAGTETQYF	TGTGCCAGCAGCTTGGCTAGGGGACTAGCGGGGACTGAGACCCAGTACTTC
TRBV12-5	NA	TRBD1	TRBJ2-1	CASGLRTGTGSNEQFF	TGTGCTAGTGGTTTGCGAACCGGGACAGGGTCGAATGAGCAGTTCTTC
TRBV7-2	NA	TRBD1	TRBJ2-3	CASSLPDRATDTQYF	TGTGCCAGCAGCTTACCCGACAGGGCCACAGATACGCAGTATTTT
TRBV11-3	NA	NA	TRBJ2-4	CASSSSSGAKNIQYF	TGTGCCAGCAGCTCCTCCTCGGGAGCCAAAAACATTCAGTACTTC
TRBV4-3	NA	NA	TRBJ1-1	CASSQARRKNTEAFF	TGCGCCAGCAGCCAAGCTAGGCGCAAGAACACTGAAGCTTTCTTT
TRBV2	NA	NA	TRBJ1-5	CASSDGGVKSNQPQHF	TGTGCCAGCAGTGATGGGGGGGTTAAGAGCAATCAGCCCCAGCATTTT
TRBV5-5	NA	TRBD1	TRBJ1-2	CASSSSGTGIYGYTF	TGTGCCAGCAGCTCCTCCGGGACAGGAATCTATGGCTACACCTTC
TRBV18	NA	NA	TRBJ2-7	CASSPKTGGREQYF	TGTGCCAGCTCCCCCAAAACCGGGGGAAGGGAGCAGTACTTC
TRBV4-1	NA	NA	TRBJ1-2	CASSQDVQYGYTF	TGCGCCAGCAGCCAAGATGTACAGTATGGCTACACCTTC
TRBV27	NA	NA	TRBJ2-7	CASRTPGYYEQYF	TGTGCCAGCAGGACACCGGGATACTACGAGCAGTACTTC
TRBV19	once	NA	TRBJ1-3	CASSSRTVGNTIYF	TGTGCCAGTAGTTCCAGGACAGTCGGAAACACCATATATTTT
TRBV19	NA	TRBD1	TRBJ2-1	CASTAGGNSYNEQFF	TGTGCCAGTACGGCAGGGGGAAACTCCTACAATGAGCAGTTCTTC